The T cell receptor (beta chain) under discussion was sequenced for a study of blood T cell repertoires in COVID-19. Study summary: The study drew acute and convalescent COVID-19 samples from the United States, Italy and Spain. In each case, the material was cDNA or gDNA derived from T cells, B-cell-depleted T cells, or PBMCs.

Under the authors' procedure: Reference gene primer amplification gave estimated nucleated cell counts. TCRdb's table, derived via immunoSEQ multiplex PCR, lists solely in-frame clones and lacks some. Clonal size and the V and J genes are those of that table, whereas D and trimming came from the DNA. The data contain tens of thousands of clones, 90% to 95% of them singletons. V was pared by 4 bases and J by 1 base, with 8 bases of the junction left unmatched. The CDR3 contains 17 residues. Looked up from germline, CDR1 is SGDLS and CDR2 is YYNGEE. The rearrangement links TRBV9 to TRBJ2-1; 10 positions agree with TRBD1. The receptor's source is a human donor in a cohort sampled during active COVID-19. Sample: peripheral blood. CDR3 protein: CASSTRTGGNSYNEQFF. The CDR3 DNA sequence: TGTGCCAGCAGCACCCGGACAGGGGGGAATTCCTACAATGAGCAGTTCTTC.